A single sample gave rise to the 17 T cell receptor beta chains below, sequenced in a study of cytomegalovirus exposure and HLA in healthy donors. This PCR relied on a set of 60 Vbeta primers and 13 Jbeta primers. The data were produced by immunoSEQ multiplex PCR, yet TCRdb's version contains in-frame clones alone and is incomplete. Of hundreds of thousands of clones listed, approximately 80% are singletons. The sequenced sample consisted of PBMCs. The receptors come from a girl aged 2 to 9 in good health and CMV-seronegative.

CDR3 DNA sequence: TGTGCCAGCAGTGAAATGACTAGCCCGGCTCCGGAAACCCAGTACTTC. Its protein is CASSEMTSPAPETQYF. V gene TRBV2 combines with J gene TRBJ2-5; 7 positions match TRBD2. The CDR3 runs 16 residues. With V trimmed by 2 bases and J by 8 bases, 14 bases remained unmatched. Per germline, CDR1 SNHLY and CDR2 FYNNEI.

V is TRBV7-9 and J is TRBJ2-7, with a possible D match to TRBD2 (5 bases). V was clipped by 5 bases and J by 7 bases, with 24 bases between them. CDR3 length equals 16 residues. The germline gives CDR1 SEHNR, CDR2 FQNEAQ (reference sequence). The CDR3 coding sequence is TGTGCCAGCAGCGGAAGGACTCAAACGGGGAGTATGGAGCAGTACTTC. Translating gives CASSGRTQTGSMEQYF.

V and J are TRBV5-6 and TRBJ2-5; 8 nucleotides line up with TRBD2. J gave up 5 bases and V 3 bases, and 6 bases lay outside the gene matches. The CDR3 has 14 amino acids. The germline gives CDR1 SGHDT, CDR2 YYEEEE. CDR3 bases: TGTGCCAGCAGCTCGGGGGGGCCCTGGGAGACCCAGTACTTC. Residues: CASSSGGPWETQYF.

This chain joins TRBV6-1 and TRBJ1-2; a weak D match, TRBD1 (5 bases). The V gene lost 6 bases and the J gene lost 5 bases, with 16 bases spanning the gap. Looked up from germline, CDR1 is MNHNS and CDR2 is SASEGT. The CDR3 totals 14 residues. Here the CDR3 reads CASRSGNLRYGYTF. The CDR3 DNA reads TGTGCCAGCAGGTCAGGGAACTTACGTTATGGCTACACCTTC.

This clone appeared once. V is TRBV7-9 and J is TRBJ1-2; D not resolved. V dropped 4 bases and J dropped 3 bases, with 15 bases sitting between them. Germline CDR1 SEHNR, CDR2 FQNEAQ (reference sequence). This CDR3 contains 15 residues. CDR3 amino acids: CASSSTRANYYGYTF. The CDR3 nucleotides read TGTGCCAGCAGCTCTACTAGGGCTAATTACTATGGCTACACCTTC.

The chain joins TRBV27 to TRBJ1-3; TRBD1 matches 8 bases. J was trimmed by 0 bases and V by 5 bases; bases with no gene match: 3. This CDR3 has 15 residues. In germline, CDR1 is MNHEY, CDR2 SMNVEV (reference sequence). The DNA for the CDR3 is TGTGCCAGCAGTCTTGGGACAGGCTCTGGAAACACCATATATTTT. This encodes CASSLGTGSGNTIYF.

The CDR3 loop reads CASGRQVPAEAFF. DNA for the CDR3: TGTGCCAGCGGCAGACAAGTCCCCGCTGAAGCTTTCTTT. The rearrangement links TRBV6-1 to TRBJ1-1; D not resolved. Looked up from germline, CDR1 is MNHNS and CDR2 is SASEGT. The CDR3 runs 13 residues. V lost 8 bases and J 6 bases, leaving 16 bases between the germline ends.

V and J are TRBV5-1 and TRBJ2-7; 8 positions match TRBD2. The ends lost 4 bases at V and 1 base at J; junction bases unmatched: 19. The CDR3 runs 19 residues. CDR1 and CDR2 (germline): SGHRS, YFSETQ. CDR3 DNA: TGCGCCAGCAGCGGAACAGGTTCGTACGGGACTAGTCTATCCTACGAGCAGTACTTC. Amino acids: CASSGTGSYGTSLSYEQYF. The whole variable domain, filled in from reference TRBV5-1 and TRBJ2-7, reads KAGVTQTPRYLIKTRGQQVTLSCSPISGHRSVSWYQQTPGQGLQFLFEYFSETQRNKGNFPGRFSGRQFSNSRSEMNVSTLELGDSALYLCASSGTGSYGTSLSYEQYFGPGTRLTVT.

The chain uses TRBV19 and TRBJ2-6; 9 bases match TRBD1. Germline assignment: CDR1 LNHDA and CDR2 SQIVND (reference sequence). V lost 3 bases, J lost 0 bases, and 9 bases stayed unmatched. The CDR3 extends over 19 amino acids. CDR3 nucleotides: TGTGCCAGTAGTATCAGGACAGGGGTGCCCACCTCTGGGGCCAACGTCCTGACTTTC. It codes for CASSIRTGVPTSGANVLTF. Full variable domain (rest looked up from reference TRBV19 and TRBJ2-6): DGGITQSPKYLFRKEGQNVTLSCEQNLNHDAMYWYRQDPGQGLRLIYYSQIVNDFQKGDIAEGYSVSREKKESFPLTVTSAQKNPTAFYLCASSIRTGVPTSGANVLTFGAGSRLTVL.

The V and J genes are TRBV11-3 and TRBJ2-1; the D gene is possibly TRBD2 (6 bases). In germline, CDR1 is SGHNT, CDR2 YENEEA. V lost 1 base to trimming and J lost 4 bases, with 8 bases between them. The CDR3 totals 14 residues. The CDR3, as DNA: TGTGCCAGCAGCTTAGGCCGGGGGTACAATGAGCAGTTCTTC. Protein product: CASSLGRGYNEQFF.

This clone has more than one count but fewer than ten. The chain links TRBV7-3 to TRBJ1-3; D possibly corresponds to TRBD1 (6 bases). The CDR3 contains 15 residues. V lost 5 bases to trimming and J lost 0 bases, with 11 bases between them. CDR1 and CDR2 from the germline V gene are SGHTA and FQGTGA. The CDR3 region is CASSLDSRSGNTIYF. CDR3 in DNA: TGTGCCAGCAGCCTGGACAGCCGCTCTGGAAACACCATATATTTT.

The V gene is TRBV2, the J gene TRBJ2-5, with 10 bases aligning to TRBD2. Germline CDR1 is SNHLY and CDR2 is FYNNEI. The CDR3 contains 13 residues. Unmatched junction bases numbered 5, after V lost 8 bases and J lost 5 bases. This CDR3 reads CASWLAGDETQYF. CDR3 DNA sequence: TGTGCCAGCTGGCTAGCGGGGGACGAGACCCAGTACTTC.

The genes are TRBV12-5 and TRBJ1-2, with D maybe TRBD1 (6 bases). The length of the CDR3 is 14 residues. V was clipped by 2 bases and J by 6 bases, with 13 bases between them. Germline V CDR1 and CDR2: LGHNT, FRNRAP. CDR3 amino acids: CASGLSGASNGYTF. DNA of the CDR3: TGTGCTAGTGGTTTGTCAGGGGCCTCCAATGGCTACACCTTC.

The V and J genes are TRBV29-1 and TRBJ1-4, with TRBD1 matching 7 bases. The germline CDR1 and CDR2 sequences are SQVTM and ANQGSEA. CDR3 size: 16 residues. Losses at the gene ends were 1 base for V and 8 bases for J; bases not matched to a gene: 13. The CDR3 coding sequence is TGCAGCGTTGAAGGTCGGAAGGGGGCTGGAGGGGAAAAACTGTTTTTT. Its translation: CSVEGRKGAGGEKLFF. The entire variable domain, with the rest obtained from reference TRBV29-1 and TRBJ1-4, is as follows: SAVISQKPSRDICQRGTSLTIQCQVDSQVTMMFWYRQQPGQSLTLIATANQGSEATYESGFVIDKFPISRPNLTFSTLTVSNMSPEDSSIYLCSVEGRKGAGGEKLFFGSGTQLSVL.

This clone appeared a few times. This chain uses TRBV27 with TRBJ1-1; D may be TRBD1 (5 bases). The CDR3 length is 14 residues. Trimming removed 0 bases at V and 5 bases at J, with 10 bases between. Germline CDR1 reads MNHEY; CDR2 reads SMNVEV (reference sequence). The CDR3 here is CASSLSEGWTEAFF. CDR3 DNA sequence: TGTGCCAGCAGTTTATCGGAGGGGTGGACTGAAGCTTTCTTT.

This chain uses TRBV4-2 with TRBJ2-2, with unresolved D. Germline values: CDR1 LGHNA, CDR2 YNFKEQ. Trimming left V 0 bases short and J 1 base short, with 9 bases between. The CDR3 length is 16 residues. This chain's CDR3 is CASSQDTLRNTGELFF. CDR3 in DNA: TGTGCCAGCAGCCAAGACACGCTGAGGAACACCGGGGAGCTGTTTTTT.

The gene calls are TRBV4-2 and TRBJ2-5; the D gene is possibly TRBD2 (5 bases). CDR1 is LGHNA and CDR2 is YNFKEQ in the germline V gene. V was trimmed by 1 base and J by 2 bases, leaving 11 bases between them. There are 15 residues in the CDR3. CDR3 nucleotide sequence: TGTGCCAGCAGCCAAGGCCCGGACTCTCAAGAGACCCAGTACTTC. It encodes CASSQGPDSQETQYF.